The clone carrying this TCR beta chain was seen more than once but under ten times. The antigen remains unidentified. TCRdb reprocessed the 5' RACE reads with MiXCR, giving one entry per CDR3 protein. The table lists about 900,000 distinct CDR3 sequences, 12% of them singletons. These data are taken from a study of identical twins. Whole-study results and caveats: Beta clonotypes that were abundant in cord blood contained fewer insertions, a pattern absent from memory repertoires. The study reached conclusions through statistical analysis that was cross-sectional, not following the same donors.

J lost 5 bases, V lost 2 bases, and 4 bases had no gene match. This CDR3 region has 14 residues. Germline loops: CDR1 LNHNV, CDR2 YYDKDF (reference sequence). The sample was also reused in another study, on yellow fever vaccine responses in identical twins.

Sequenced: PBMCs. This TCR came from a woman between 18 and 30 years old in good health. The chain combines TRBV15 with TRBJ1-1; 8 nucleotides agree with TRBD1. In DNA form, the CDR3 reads TGTGCCACCAGCAGAAGGACAGGGAGGACTGAAGCTTTCTTT. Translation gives CATSRRTGRTEAFF.